Sequencing of this T cell receptor beta chain was carried out in a study of control samples from healthy donors and cancer patients. The V and J ends lost 5 bases and 2 bases respectively, with 14 bases between them. The CDR3 length is 15 residues. The germline V gene encodes CDR1 MDHEN and CDR2 SYDVKM. Using immunoSEQ multiplex PCR, the repertoire was profiled, and TCRdb retains in-frame clones only, with some absent. This sample has around 100,000 clones, with about 90% found just once. The sequencing sample was made of blood. The TCR was taken from a woman in her 50s in good health. The chain has TRBV28 and TRBJ2-3, with D tentatively TRBD2 (5 bases). The CDR3 spells CASSPPDGLTDTQYF. The CDR3 coding sequence is TGTGCCAGCAGTCCCCCGGACGGACTCACAGATACGCAGTATTTT.